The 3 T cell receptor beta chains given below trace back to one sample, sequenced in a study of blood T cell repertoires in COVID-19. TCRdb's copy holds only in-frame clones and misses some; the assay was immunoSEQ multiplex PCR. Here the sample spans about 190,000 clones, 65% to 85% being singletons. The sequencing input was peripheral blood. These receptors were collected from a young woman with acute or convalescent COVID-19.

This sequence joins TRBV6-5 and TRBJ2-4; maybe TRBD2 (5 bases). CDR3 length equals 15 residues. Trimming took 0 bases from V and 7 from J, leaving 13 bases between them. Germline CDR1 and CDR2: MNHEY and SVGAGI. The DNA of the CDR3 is TGTGCCAGCAGTTACTCGAGGGCCGGCTGGAACATTCAGTACTTC. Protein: CASSYSRAGWNIQYF.

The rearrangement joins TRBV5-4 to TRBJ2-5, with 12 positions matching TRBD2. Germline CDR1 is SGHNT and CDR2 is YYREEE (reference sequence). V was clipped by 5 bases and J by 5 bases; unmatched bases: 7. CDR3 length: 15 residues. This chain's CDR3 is CASRRLAGGFETQYF. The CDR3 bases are TGTGCCAGCAGACGCCTAGCGGGAGGGTTCGAGACCCAGTACTTC.

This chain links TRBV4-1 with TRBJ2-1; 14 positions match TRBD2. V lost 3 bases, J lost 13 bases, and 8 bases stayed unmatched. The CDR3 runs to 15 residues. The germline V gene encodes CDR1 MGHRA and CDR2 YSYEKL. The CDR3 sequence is CASSQSGTSGSSQFF. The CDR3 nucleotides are TGCGCCAGCAGCCAGTCCGGGACTAGCGGGAGTAGCCAGTTCTTC.